These 31 T cell receptor beta chains share one sample of origin, sequenced in a study of T cell responses to AZD1222 COVID-19 vaccine. The table came from immunoSEQ multiplex PCR; TCRdb's copy has only in-frame clones and leaves some out. The profile covers 110,000 or so clones, with roughly 80% appearing a single time and around 5% taken by the ten largest. Sequences were derived from peripheral blood, sampled on day 0 of AZD1222 vaccination. Receptor source: an adult in good health.

The V call is TRBV5-1, the J call TRBJ2-7, with a weak D call TRBD1 (5 bases). The length of the CDR3 is 12 residues. The V end lost 4 bases, the J end lost 5 bases, and 10 bases lay between the germline ends. CDR1 is SGHRS, CDR2 YFSETQ, per germline. The CDR3 DNA is TGCGCCAGCAGCGTAGACAGAAACGAGCAGTACTTC. This translates into CASSVDRNEQYF. Looking up the rest from reference TRBV5-1 and TRBJ2-7 gives the full variable domain: KAGVTQTPRYLIKTRGQQVTLSCSPISGHRSVSWYQQTPGQGLQFLFEYFSETQRNKGNFPGRFSGRQFSNSRSEMNVSTLELGDSALYLCASSVDRNEQYFGPGTRLTVT.

This chain links TRBV6-1 with TRBJ2-2; D unclear. This CDR3 has 16 residues. Deletions cut 2 bases from V and 0 bases from J, with 10 bases between. Germline V gene lookup returns CDR1 MNHNS and CDR2 SASEGT. CDR3 residues: CASSEKHATNTGELFF. The CDR3 DNA reads TGTGCCAGCAGTGAAAAACACGCTACGAACACCGGGGAGCTGTTTTTT.

In this sample, this clone turned up once. V usage is TRBV29-1 and J usage is TRBJ2-1; unclear D gene. The CDR3 length is 10 residues. Germline V gene data show CDR1 as SQVTM and CDR2 as ANQGSEA. Trimming cost V 4 bases and J 6 bases, with 4 bases left between them. CDR3 residues: CSVGSNEQFF. CDR3 DNA sequence: TGCAGCGTTGGATCCAATGAGCAGTTCTTC.

V usage is TRBV7-9 and J usage is TRBJ1-1; TRBD1 matches at 9 bases. The CDR3 contains 15 residues. Germline lookup yields CDR1 SEHNR and CDR2 FQNEAQ (reference sequence). V shed 3 bases and J 1 base; nucleotides not matched to a gene: 3. CDR3 sequence reads: CASSFLTGGNTEAFF. DNA for the CDR3: TGTGCCAGCAGCTTCTTGACAGGGGGGAACACTGAAGCTTTCTTT.

CDR3: CASRGRGGTDTQYF. The CDR3 DNA reads as TGTGCCAGTAGAGGGCGGGGGGGCACAGATACGCAGTATTTT. This chain links TRBV19 with TRBJ2-3; 8 bases map to TRBD2. The CDR3 totals 14 residues. J lost 1 base, V lost 6 bases, and 3 bases had no gene match. The V gene's germline CDR1 is LNHDA and CDR2 SQIVND (reference sequence).

The chain recombines TRBV5-6 with TRBJ1-1; D might be TRBD1 (6 bases). The V gene's germline CDR1 is SGHDT and CDR2 YYEEEE. This CDR3 region has 15 residues. V lost 4 bases and J 7 bases, leaving 20 bases between the germline ends. The CDR3 loop is CASSRKLDRFNEAFF. DNA for the CDR3: TGTGCCAGCAGCCGGAAGTTGGACAGATTCAATGAAGCTTTCTTT.

The chain employs TRBV19 and TRBJ2-7, with a possible D match to TRBD1 (6 bases). This CDR3 comprises 13 residues. CDR1 and CDR2 from the germline V gene are LNHDA and SQIVND (reference sequence). Trimming removed 4 bases at V and 3 bases at J, with 10 bases between. The CDR3 reads CASSTQQGYEQYF. CDR3 DNA sequence: TGTGCCAGTAGTACCCAACAGGGCTACGAGCAGTACTTC.

V gene TRBV18 combines with J gene TRBJ2-3; TRBD2 agrees at 9 bases. Germline CDR1 and CDR2: KGHSH and LQKENI. This CDR3 is built from 19 residues. The V segment lost 3 bases and the J segment 2 bases; nucleotides outside the gene matches: 15. CDR3 protein: CASSPRLSGGTHYTDTQYF. The CDR3 coding sequence is TGTGCCAGCTCACCCAGATTGAGCGGGGGGACTCACTACACAGATACGCAGTATTTT. The complete variable domain, with remaining parts taken from reference TRBV18 and TRBJ2-3, reads NAGVMQNPRHLVRRRGQEARLRCSPMKGHSHVYWYRQLPEEGLKFMVYLQKENIIDESGMPKERFSAEFPKEGPSILRIQQVVRGDSAAYFCASSPRLSGGTHYTDTQYFGPGTRLTVL.

V gene TRBV11-2 combines with J gene TRBJ1-6; D is ambiguous. Germline V gives CDR1 SGHAT, CDR2 FQNNGV. V was shortened by 2 bases and J by 0 bases, with 14 bases between the two germline ends. The CDR3 loop spans 18 amino acids. CDR3 DNA: TGTGCCAGCAGCTTAAGAGGCTCCGGGAGCTCCTATAATTCACCCCTCCACTTT. Protein sequence: CASSLRGSGSSYNSPLHF.

The chain employs TRBV18 and TRBJ2-7, with D tentatively TRBD1 (6 bases). CDR3 length equals 14 residues. Trimming cost V 3 bases and J 7 bases, with 16 bases left between them. Germline V lookup: CDR1 KGHSH, CDR2 LQKENI. The CDR3 DNA reads TGTGCCAGCTCACCCGGACAGCTTGACTTAGAGCAGTACTTC. Translated: CASSPGQLDLEQYF.

This clone was observed a handful of times. The rearrangement uses TRBV18 and TRBJ2-6; D is unresolved. Germline V lookup: CDR1 KGHSH, CDR2 LQKENI. The CDR3 is 17 residues long. V was cut by 1 base and J by 0 bases, with 10 bases left in between. The CDR3 nucleotides read TGTGCCAGCTCACCACGCGAACGGGCCTCTGGGGCCAACGTCCTGACTTTC. Amino acid sequence: CASSPRERASGANVLTF.

This chain uses TRBV29-1 with TRBJ1-2; 7 bases fit TRBD1. CDR1 is SQVTM and CDR2 is ANQGSEA in the germline V gene. V lost 5 bases, J lost 10 bases, and 7 bases stayed unmatched. This CDR3 has 11 amino acids. CDR3 in DNA: TGCAGCGTTAGGACAGGCAATTTCTACACCTTC. Translation: CSVRTGNFYTF.

This chain links TRBV3-1 (or the pseudogene TRBV3-2) with TRBJ1-4; the match to TRBD1 covers 7 bases. V dropped 3 bases and J dropped 8; count of bases not matched to a gene: 12. Germline CDR1 is LGHDT and CDR2 is YNNKEL (reference sequence). The CDR3 totals 16 residues. For the CDR3, the DNA is TGTGCCAGCAGCCAGCCACAGGGGCCGCGAGGGGAAAAACTGTTTTTT. This sequence encodes CASSQPQGPRGEKLFF.

V usage is TRBV19 and J usage is TRBJ2-7; 9 bases are a match to TRBD2. Losses at the gene ends were 8 bases for V and 3 bases for J; bases not matched to a gene: 2. The CDR3 has 12 residues. Germline V gene lookup returns CDR1 LNHDA and CDR2 SQIVND (reference sequence). This chain's CDR3 is CASSSGVYEQYF. The CDR3 DNA is TGTGCCAGTTCTAGCGGGGTCTACGAGCAGTACTTC.

The chain combines TRBV11-2 with TRBJ2-3, with TRBD2 as a possible D gene (6 bases). CDR1 is SGHAT and CDR2 is FQNNGV in the germline V gene. The V end lost 1 base, the J end lost 0 bases, and 14 bases lay between the germline ends. This CDR3 comprises 17 residues. The CDR3 nucleotides read TGTGCCAGCAGCTTAGTACCGACTAGTCCTAGCACAGATACGCAGTATTTT. Translation: CASSLVPTSPSTDTQYF.

The rearrangement links TRBV7-2 to TRBJ1-2, with TRBD1 matching 10 bases. CDR3 size: 14 residues. CDR1 and CDR2 (germline): SGHTA, FQGNSA. J lost 6 bases, V lost 5 bases, and 6 bases had no gene match. As DNA, the CDR3 is TGTGCCAGCAGCGGCGACAGGGGGCCGGATGGCTACACCTTC. This codes for CASSGDRGPDGYTF. Drawing the rest from reference TRBV7-2 and TRBJ1-2, the complete variable domain is GAGVSQSPSNKVTEKGKDVELRCDPISGHTALYWYRQSLGQGLEFLIYFQGNSAPDKSGLPSDRFSAERTGGSVSTLTIQRTQQEDSAVYLCASSGDRGPDGYTFGSGTRLTVV.

V and J are TRBV19 and TRBJ2-7; D ambiguous. Per the germline V gene, CDR1 is LNHDA and CDR2 is SQIVND (reference sequence). Trimming stripped 1 base from V and 3 bases from J, with 10 bases between. The CDR3 contains 14 residues. CDR3 in amino acids: CASSIVGTNYEQYF. CDR3 DNA: TGTGCCAGTAGTATAGTCGGAACAAACTACGAGCAGTACTTC.

V is TRBV9 and J is TRBJ1-3; no definite D call. The CDR3 length is 14 residues. Germline V lookup: CDR1 SGDLS, CDR2 YYNGEE. Trimming took off 0 bases at V and 2 bases at J, with 6 bases between the two ends. CDR3 DNA: TGTGCCAGCAGCGTAGAGTCTGCTGGAAACACCATATATTTT. It is translated as CASSVESAGNTIYF.

J is TRBJ1-2 and V is TRBV6-2 or TRBV6-3; a possible D gene is TRBD1 (5 bases). In germline, CDR1 is MNHEY, CDR2 SVGEGT. V lost 5 bases and J lost 4, with 14 bases in between. The CDR3 runs 14 residues. The CDR3 loop reads CASSPWGISYGYTF. DNA of the CDR3: TGTGCCAGCAGTCCCTGGGGGATTTCCTATGGCTACACCTTC.

This clone was counted between two and nine times. The rearrangement uses TRBV6-5 and TRBJ1-5; 12 bases are shared with TRBD1. The CDR3 consists of 13 residues. With 9 bases clipped from V and 12 bases from J, the junction kept 9 bases outside the gene matches. CDR1 MNHEY and CDR2 SVGAGI come from the germline V gene. The CDR3 region has the DNA TGTGCCAGTCTTCGGGACAGGGGGCATGTCCAGCATTTT. It is translated as CASLRDRGHVQHF.

This chain uses TRBV5-1 with TRBJ2-7; D unclear. The V gene's germline CDR1 is SGHRS and CDR2 YFSETQ. V was clipped by 1 base and J by 3 bases, with 11 bases between them. CDR3 length equals 14 residues. The CDR3 spells CASSLSVGGYEQYF. The CDR3 bases are TGCGCCAGCAGCTTGTCAGTCGGCGGCTACGAGCAGTACTTC.

The chain links TRBV5-1 to TRBJ1-1; TRBD1 is a possible D gene (5 bases). The CDR3 extends over 15 amino acids. The germline V gene has CDR1 SGHRS and CDR2 YFSETQ. Trimming took 1 base from V and 6 from J, leaving 16 bases between them. As DNA, the CDR3 is TGCGCCAGCAGCTTGCTCTCTCGGGGGTTCTCTGAAGCTTTCTTT. Its translation: CASSLLSRGFSEAFF.

The rearrangement links TRBV4-2 to TRBJ1-3; D is unclear. Germline-derived CDR1 and CDR2 are LGHNA and YNFKEQ. The CDR3 length is 16 residues. The ends were cut back, 1 base at V and 1 base at J, with 11 bases in the middle. CDR3 nucleotides: TGTGCCAGCAGCCAAGTTTCCCTCGGTTCTGGAAACACCATATATTTT. Residues: CASSQVSLGSGNTIYF.

The V gene is TRBV5-1, the J gene TRBJ2-3; TRBD1 aligns across 10 bases. V gave up 2 bases and J gave up 4 bases; unmatched junction bases: 10. CDR3 length equals 17 residues. CDR1 SGHRS and CDR2 YFSETQ come from the germline V gene. The CDR3 is CASSLSGTGAQPDTQYF. The CDR3 nucleotides are TGCGCCAGCAGCTTATCCGGGACAGGGGCTCAGCCAGATACGCAGTATTTT.

The CDR3 nucleotides read TGTGCCAGCAGTTACGCGAGGGGGCGTAATCAGCCCCAGCATTTT. Translated, it gives CASSYARGRNQPQHF. V usage is TRBV6-5 and J usage is TRBJ1-5, with 7 bases lining up with TRBD1. The CDR3 has 15 amino acids. The germline gives CDR1 MNHEY, CDR2 SVGAGI. Trimming at V came to 2 bases and at J to 4 bases, leaving 5 bases not matched to a gene.

This clone was detected once. The CDR3 bases are TGTGCCAGCAGCTCTGACAGGGCGAACACCGGGGAGCTGTTTTTT. Its protein product is CASSSDRANTGELFF. V usage is TRBV5-4 and J usage is TRBJ2-2; TRBD1 agrees at 7 bases. CDR3 size: 15 residues. In germline, CDR1 is SGHNT, CDR2 YYREEE (reference sequence). J was trimmed by 0 bases and V by 3 bases; bases with no gene match: 2.

As DNA, the CDR3 is TGTGCCAGCAGCCAAGTGAGGGGGCATGGCTACACCTTC. This encodes CASSQVRGHGYTF. The rearrangement links TRBV14 to TRBJ1-2; 7 nucleotides line up with TRBD1. The V segment lost 1 base and the J segment 6 bases; nucleotides outside the gene matches: 2. The CDR3 spans 13 residues. Germline CDR1 SGHDN, CDR2 FVKESK.

The chain uses TRBV9 and TRBJ1-1, with D tentatively TRBD1 (6 bases). V gave up 1 base and J gave up 5 bases, with 12 bases separating them. This CDR3 has 14 amino acids. The germline V gene encodes CDR1 SGDLS and CDR2 YYNGEE. The CDR3 nucleotides read TGTGCCAGCAGCGTAACAGGGAAGGAGACTGAAGCTTTCTTT. Its translation: CASSVTGKETEAFF. The full variable domain, with the rest looked up from reference TRBV9 and TRBJ1-1, is DSGVTQTPKHLITATGQRVTLRCSPRSGDLSVYWYQQSLDQGLQFLIQYYNGEERAKGNILERFSAQQFPDLHSELNLSSLELGDSALYFCASSVTGKETEAFFGQGTRLTVV.

The chain employs TRBV5-5 and TRBJ1-2; weak D call: TRBD1 (5 bases). V was cut by 2 bases and J by 4 bases, with 12 bases left in between. The CDR3 loop spans 14 amino acids. The V gene's germline CDR1 is SGHKS and CDR2 YYEKEE (reference sequence). DNA for the CDR3: TGTGCCAGCAGCTTCTCATCAGGGATCTATGGCTACACCTTC. Translated: CASSFSSGIYGYTF. Full variable domain (rest looked up from reference TRBV5-5 and TRBJ1-2): DAGVTQSPTHLIKTRGQQVTLRCSPISGHKSVSWYQQVLGQGPQFIFQYYEKEERGRGNFPDRFSARQFPNYSSELNVNALLLGDSALYLCASSFSSGIYGYTFGSGTRLTVV.

This chain links TRBV4-3 with TRBJ2-1, with a tentative D call TRBD1 (6 bases). V gave up 1 base and J gave up 9 bases, with 16 bases separating them. There are 15 residues in the CDR3. Germline V gene data show CDR1 as LGHNA and CDR2 as YSLEER. The CDR3 is CASSQAWDTVGEQFF. CDR3 DNA sequence: TGCGCCAGCAGCCAAGCCTGGGACACCGTTGGTGAGCAGTTCTTC.

V gene TRBV5-4 combines with J gene TRBJ2-5; no firm D call. Trimming left V 1 base short and J 4 bases short, with 8 bases between. CDR1 and CDR2 from the germline V gene are SGHNT and YYREEE (reference sequence). This CDR3 region has 13 residues. In DNA, the CDR3 is TGTGCCAGCAGCTTGAAGGGTACAGAGACCCAGTACTTC. Protein: CASSLKGTETQYF. The variable domain in full, completed from reference TRBV5-4 and TRBJ2-5, reads ETGVTQSPTHLIKTRGQQVTLRCSSQSGHNTVSWYQQALGQGPQFIFQYYREEENGRGNFPPRFSGLQFPNYSSELNVNALELDDSALYLCASSLKGTETQYFGPGTRLLVL.